This T cell receptor beta chain appears in the sequencing data of a study of cytomegalovirus exposure and HLA in healthy donors. Both 60 Vbeta primers and 13 Jbeta primers went into the PCR. Data came from immunoSEQ multiplex PCR; TCRdb stores just in-frame clones and leaves some out. This sample has about 180,000 clones, with over 70% found just once. This TCR was sampled from a male donor in good health and CMV-seronegative. Specimen: PBMCs.

Here the CDR3 reads CASSFRSPDTQYF. For the CDR3, the DNA is TGTGCCAGCAGCTTCCGGAGCCCAGATACGCAGTATTTT. The chain combines TRBV7-2 with TRBJ2-3; D is unresolved. Germline CDR1 SGHTA, CDR2 FQGNSA. The CDR3 runs to 13 residues. Trimming left V 3 bases short and J 4 bases short, with 8 bases between.